One and the same sample provided the 20 T cell receptor beta chains below, sequenced in a study of blood T cell repertoires in COVID-19. The repertoire was sequenced with immunoSEQ multiplex PCR; TCRdb's copy has only in-frame clones and lacks some. The sample includes 250,000 to 350,000 clones, approximately 90% seen only once; the top ten take approximately 6.5%. Sequencing was done on a sample of peripheral blood. These receptors were taken from a woman in her 50s with COVID-19, enrolled during active disease.

The V and J genes are TRBV12-5 and TRBJ2-1; 10 bases are shared with TRBD2. This CDR3 is 16 amino acids long. J was trimmed by 7 bases and V by 5 bases; bases with no gene match: 11. Germline loops: CDR1 LGHNT, CDR2 FRNRAP. The CDR3 is CASGLARSGRPNEQFF. Written as DNA, the CDR3 is TGTGCTAGTGGTCTAGCGCGTAGCGGGAGGCCTAATGAGCAGTTCTTC.

The rearrangement links TRBV7-9 to TRBJ1-1, with 7 positions matching TRBD1. After removal of 10 bases from V and 3 bases from J, the junction contained 23 bases not matched to a gene. Germline V lookup: CDR1 SEHNR, CDR2 FQNEAQ (reference sequence). The CDR3 is made up of 18 amino acids. This CDR3 reads CAIPLQETGLALYTEAFF. CDR3 sequence (DNA): TGTGCCATTCCACTTCAGGAGACAGGGCTCGCTCTTTACACTGAAGCTTTCTTT. Variable domain in full (rest from reference TRBV7-9 and TRBJ1-1): DTGVSQNPRHKITKRGQNVTFRCDPISEHNRLYWYRQTLGQGPEFLTYFQNEAQLEKSRLLSDRFSAERPKGSFSTLEIQRTEQGDSAMYLCAIPLQETGLALYTEAFFGQGTRLTVV.

The chain couples TRBV7-3 to TRBJ2-2, with D maybe TRBD1 (6 bases). Germline V gene sequence: CDR1 SGHTA, CDR2 FQGTGA. The CDR3 totals 13 residues. Trimming removed 2 bases at V and 9 bases at J, with 10 bases between. In DNA, the CDR3 is TGTGCCAGCAGCTTATTGGGGGCCCGGGAGCTGTTTTTT. Its protein is CASSLLGARELFF.

The V call is TRBV7-8, the J call TRBJ2-2; 8 positions match TRBD1. V trimming: 4 bases; J trimming: 4 bases; junction bases outside the gene matches: 11. CDR3 length equals 17 residues. Germline V gene lookup returns CDR1 SGHVS and CDR2 FQNEAQ. The CDR3 here is CASSSSDRALTTGELFF. CDR3 DNA: TGTGCCAGCAGCTCGTCGGACAGGGCATTAACCACCGGGGAGCTGTTTTTT. The full variable domain, with the rest looked up from reference TRBV7-8 and TRBJ2-2, is GAGVSQSPRYKVAKRGQDVALRCDPISGHVSLFWYQQALGQGPEFLTYFQNEAQLDKSGLPSDRFFAERPEGSVSTLKIQRTQQEDSAVYLCASSSSDRALTTGELFFGEGSRLTVL.

The V and J genes are TRBV19 and TRBJ1-2; D gene ambiguous. The V and J ends lost 0 bases and 4 bases respectively, with 9 bases between them. This CDR3 is 14 amino acids long. Germline CDR1 LNHDA, CDR2 SQIVND (reference sequence). Here the CDR3 reads CASSIDAWSYGYTF. CDR3 sequence (DNA): TGTGCCAGTAGTATAGACGCGTGGAGCTATGGCTACACCTTC.

The rearrangement uses TRBV6-5 and TRBJ2-1, with 7 bases matching TRBD2. V was clipped by 3 bases and J by 2 bases; unmatched bases: 4. Germline V gene sequence: CDR1 MNHEY, CDR2 SVGAGI. This CDR3 contains 15 residues. The CDR3 region is CASSYSGGTYNEQFF. As DNA, the CDR3 is TGTGCCAGCAGTTATTCGGGGGGAACCTACAATGAGCAGTTCTTC.

This chain connects TRBV4-3 to TRBJ2-2, with 9 bases matching TRBD1. Germline V gene lookup returns CDR1 LGHNA and CDR2 YSLEER. The CDR3 length is 15 residues. With 3 bases clipped from V and 4 bases from J, the junction kept 3 bases outside the gene matches. CDR3 coding DNA: TGCGCCAGCAGCCAGAGACAGGGGGTCACCGGGGAGCTGTTTTTT. Its protein product is CASSQRQGVTGELFF.

The chain's CDR3 is CAWSGGGRRTDTQYF. In DNA form, the CDR3 reads TGTGCCTGGAGTGGCGGGGGGCGCCGGACAGATACGCAGTATTTT. The chain has TRBV30 and TRBJ2-3; 8 bases are shared with TRBD2. This CDR3 has 15 amino acids. From germline, CDR1 is GTSNPN and CDR2 SVGIG (reference sequence). J was trimmed by 3 bases and V by 1 base; bases with no gene match: 6. Combining the CDR3 with reference TRBV30 and TRBJ2-3 gives the whole variable domain SQTIHQWPATLVQPVGSPLSLECTVEGTSNPNLYWYRQAAGRGLQLLFYSVGIGQISSEVPQNLSASRPQDRQFILSSKKLLLSDSGFYLCAWSGGGRRTDTQYFGPGTRLTVL.

This sequence joins TRBV19 and TRBJ2-3; D remains ambiguous. Per the germline V gene, CDR1 is LNHDA and CDR2 is SQIVND (reference sequence). CDR3 size: 13 residues. The V and J ends lost 3 bases and 7 bases respectively, with 11 bases between them. This chain's CDR3 is CASSIGPANTQYF. CDR3 nucleotides: TGTGCCAGTAGTATTGGTCCCGCTAATACGCAGTATTTT.

This sequence joins TRBV25-1 and TRBJ2-3; D may be TRBD1 (6 bases). V lost 8 bases to trimming and J lost 2 bases, with 17 bases between them. From germline, CDR1 is MGHDK and CDR2 SYGVNS. The length of the CDR3 is 15 residues. CDR3 in amino acids: CASSKGVSPTDTQYF. The CDR3 DNA is TGTGCCAGCTCTAAGGGGGTCAGCCCCACAGATACGCAGTATTTT. Based on the CDR3 plus reference TRBV25-1 and TRBJ2-3, the full variable domain is EADIYQTPRYLVIGTGKKITLECSQTMGHDKMYWYQQDPGMELHLIHYSYGVNSTEKGDLSSESTVSRIRTEHFPLTLESARPSHTSQYLCASSKGVSPTDTQYFGPGTRLTVL.

The rearrangement uses TRBV4-1 and TRBJ1-4; 10 nucleotides agree with TRBD1. Trimming removed 4 bases from V and 8 bases from J; junction bases left unmatched: 13. The CDR3 loop spans 17 amino acids. The germline CDR1 and CDR2 sequences are MGHRA and YSYEKL. The CDR3 DNA reads as TGCGCCAGCAGCCCGCGGACTGGACAGGGGGGAGGCGAAAAACTGTTTTTT. Its protein product is CASSPRTGQGGGEKLFF.

This clone was counted a single time. The rearrangement uses TRBV24-1 and TRBJ2-6; TRBD1 matches at 10 bases. The junction had 13 bases not matched to a gene; V was cut back by 9 bases and J by 0 bases. Per germline, CDR1 KGHDR and CDR2 SFDVKD. This CDR3 spans 19 amino acids. The CDR3 DNA sequence: TGTGCCACCGGGGGGTTGACAGGGGGCCGACCCTCTGGGGCCAACGTCCTGACTTTC. Amino acids: CATGGLTGGRPSGANVLTF.

The chain recombines TRBV7-2 with TRBJ1-4; TRBD1 matches 7 bases. This CDR3 spans 15 amino acids. Looked up from germline, CDR1 is SGHTA and CDR2 is FQGNSA. V dropped 4 bases and J dropped 2; count of bases not matched to a gene: 4. The CDR3 bases are TGTGCCAGCAGCTACGGGACAGTTACTAATGAAAAACTGTTTTTT. This codes for CASSYGTVTNEKLFF.

The rearrangement links TRBV11-3 to TRBJ1-1, with a tentative D call TRBD1 (6 bases). Trimming removed 1 base from V and 10 bases from J, with 13 bases in between. CDR3 length: 13 residues. The germline gives CDR1 SGHNT, CDR2 YENEEA. The CDR3 spells CASSLVSRGGAFF. CDR3 sequence (DNA): TGTGCCAGCAGCTTAGTAAGCAGGGGTGGAGCTTTCTTT.

The chain employs TRBV6-4 and TRBJ2-1; weak D call: TRBD1 (5 bases). The CDR3 length is 14 residues. Germline lookup yields CDR1 MRHNA and CDR2 SNTAGT. V lost 2 bases, J lost 8 bases, and 13 bases lay in between. The CDR3 DNA is TGTGCCAGCAGTGACCAACCTGGGGCCTATGAGCAGTTCTTC. It translates to CASSDQPGAYEQFF.

The V and J genes are TRBV25-1 and TRBJ2-5; TRBD1 is a possible D gene (5 bases). The CDR3 has 15 amino acids. V gave up 8 bases and J gave up 1 base, with 17 bases separating them. Looked up from germline, CDR1 is MGHDK and CDR2 is SYGVNS. CDR3 sequence (DNA): TGTGCCAGCGCAAAAGGGGTCTCCCGCCAAGAGACCCAGTACTTC. It encodes CASAKGVSRQETQYF.

The rearrangement joins TRBV2 to TRBJ1-3, with 7 bases matching TRBD1. V was clipped by 10 bases and J by 2 bases; unmatched bases: 14. The CDR3 spans 16 residues. The germline V gene has CDR1 SNHLY and CDR2 FYNNEI. This CDR3 is CAITNTQGRTGNTIYF. Here the CDR3 DNA reads TGTGCCATCACCAACACACAGGGGAGAACTGGAAACACCATATATTTT.

Regarding this clone: At one boundary the junction diverges from the germline segment, which might be a read error. V is TRBV7-7 and J is TRBJ2-7, with 9 bases matching TRBD1. The CDR3 sequence is 19 residues long. The germline V gene has CDR1 SSHAT and CDR2 FNYEAQ (reference sequence). In nucleotides, the CDR3 is TGTGCTAGCAGCTTAGCTCCCGGGACAGGGAAGAGCGTGACCTACGAGCAGTACTTC. Protein product: CASSLAPGTGKSVTYEQYF.

The chain carries TRBV19 and TRBJ1-1, with a tentative D call TRBD1 (6 bases). The germline V gene has CDR1 LNHDA and CDR2 SQIVND (reference sequence). Between the trimmed V and J ends, which lost 5 bases and 3 bases, there was a span of 10 bases. This CDR3 contains 13 residues. CDR3 sequence: CASSSQGYTEAFF. The CDR3 region has the DNA TGTGCCAGTAGTTCCCAGGGGTACACTGAAGCTTTCTTT.

This chain uses TRBV5-4 with TRBJ2-2; D might be TRBD2 (5 bases). Germline loops: CDR1 SGHNT, CDR2 YYREEE (reference sequence). V was trimmed by 0 bases and J by 5 bases, leaving 11 bases between them. The CDR3 loop spans 15 amino acids. The CDR3 bases are TGTGCCAGCAGCTTGGCGGGATGGAGGACCGGGGAGCTGTTTTTT. Its protein is CASSLAGWRTGELFF. Combining the CDR3 with reference TRBV5-4 and TRBJ2-2 gives the whole variable domain ETGVTQSPTHLIKTRGQQVTLRCSSQSGHNTVSWYQQALGQGPQFIFQYYREEENGRGNFPPRFSGLQFPNYSSELNVNALELDDSALYLCASSLAGWRTGELFFGEGSRLTVL.